The rows below give T cell receptor beta chains drawn from one sample of a study of cytomegalovirus exposure and HLA in healthy donors. This table comes from immunoSEQ multiplex PCR, and its TCRdb copy is limited to in-frame clones, with some not included. The sample gives 150,000 to 200,000 clones, 75% to 90% of which show up once; 16% is in the top ten. Sequencing was done on a sample of PBMCs. The source is a man aged 18 to 29 in good health and CMV-seropositive. Both conserved end residues are part of each CDR3.

V gene,J gene,CDR3 protein
TRBV6-1,TRBJ2-7,CAIPKEKGVPYEQYF
TRBV7-6,TRBJ2-7,CASSLAAGIGYEQYF
TRBV28,TRBJ2-4,CASSPGNIQYF
TRBV2,TRBJ2-7,CASSEGQGANYEQYF
TRBV5-4,TRBJ1-1,CASSRGQGAYTEAFF
TRBV6-6,TRBJ2-1,CASTRGDDNEQFF
TRBV4-2,TRBJ2-3,CASSQDPTGGREDTQYF
TRBV27,TRBJ2-7,CASNPGTSATYEQYF
TRBV4-1,TRBJ1-2,CASSRKAEGTGGYTF
TRBV28,TRBJ2-2,CASSLISLGQRFSGLFF
TRBV27,TRBJ1-1,CASSSPARASRAFF
TRBV6-1,TRBJ1-2,CASSGTLGYTF
TRBV29-1,TRBJ1-1,CSVVMIGGGSRRVNTEAFF
TRBV28,TRBJ1-5,CASSVGQPFQPQHF
TRBV25-1,TRBJ1-2,CASSAGVGPYGYTF
TRBV25-1,TRBJ1-2,CASSPSGTGEYGYTF